These 30 T cell receptor beta chains share one sample of origin, sequenced in a study of cytomegalovirus exposure and HLA in healthy donors (TCRdb year 2017). Receptor libraries were prepared by the immunoSEQ multiplex PCR assay. The clones in this table, taken by TCRdb from immuneACCESS, are in-frame only. Not every clone is retained; where verified, under half of the shortfall comes from an unresolved V gene, and the cause of the rest is unknown. Within this sample are 170,000 or so clones, with about 80% of them counted one time only. 2.5% to 3% of the sample lies in the top ten. Sequencing used PBMCs. The receptors derive from a woman younger than 30 in good health and CMV-seropositive.

CDR3: CASSFGQGGQPQHF. The CDR3 DNA reads as TGTGCCAGCAGTTTCGGACAGGGTGGTCAGCCCCAGCATTTT. The chain is built from TRBV6-5 and TRBJ1-5; 8 bases align to TRBD1. The V segment lost 4 bases and the J segment 6 bases; nucleotides outside the gene matches: 5. Germline CDR1 and CDR2: MNHEY and SVGAGI. CDR3 size: 14 residues.

This chain connects TRBV4-2 to TRBJ1-1; TRBD1 aligns across 11 bases. This CDR3 region has 15 residues. Losses at the gene ends were 9 bases for V and 3 bases for J; bases not matched to a gene: 9. Germline CDR1 LGHNA, CDR2 YNFKEQ. The CDR3 spells CASSWDRGSDTEAFF. In nucleotides, the CDR3 is TGTGCCAGTTCGTGGGACAGGGGGTCTGACACTGAAGCTTTCTTT.

Of note for this clone: A junction boundary mismatches the germline segment, possibly from a read error. The chain has TRBV6-1 and TRBJ2-7, with D possibly matching TRBD1 (6 bases). Germline V gene sequence: CDR1 MNHNS, CDR2 SASEGT. The length of the CDR3 is 16 residues. CDR3 sequence reads: CASREEGVNPPYEQYF. CDR3 nucleotide sequence: TGTGCCAGCAGGGAAGAGGGGGTCAACCCCCCTTACGAGCAGTACTTC.

This clone was recorded a few times. This chain joins TRBV10-1 and TRBJ1-5; TRBD1 might be the D (5 bases). The CDR3 spans 14 residues. V gave up 1 base and J gave up 5 bases, with 9 bases separating them. Germline V gene data show CDR1 as WNHNN and CDR2 as SYGVQD (reference sequence). The CDR3 sequence is CASSEYTGHQPQHF. The DNA of the CDR3 is TGCGCCAGCAGTGAGTATACAGGACATCAGCCCCAGCATTTT.

In this sample, this clone turned up once. The chain joins TRBV19 to TRBJ2-7, with D perhaps matching TRBD1 (6 bases). V shed 5 bases and J shed 3 bases, with 14 bases lying between them. This CDR3 comprises 14 residues. CDR1 LNHDA and CDR2 SQIVND come from the germline V gene (reference sequence). The CDR3 spells CASSPRGAFYEQYF. The CDR3 DNA reads TGTGCCAGTAGTCCCAGGGGTGCCTTCTACGAGCAGTACTTC.

V gene TRBV4-3 combines with J gene TRBJ1-1; 9 bases agree with TRBD1. Germline V gene lookup returns CDR1 LGHNA and CDR2 YSLEER. With V trimmed by 1 base and J by 4 bases, 4 bases remained unmatched. CDR3 length: 15 residues. CDR3 nucleotides: TGCGCCAGCAGCCAAGGGACAGGGGTGGGCACTGAAGCTTTCTTT. Its protein product is CASSQGTGVGTEAFF.

The V and J genes are TRBV5-4 and TRBJ1-2; TRBD1 agrees at 10 bases. V shed 2 bases and J 3 bases; nucleotides not matched to a gene: 4. The CDR3 spans 15 residues. Per germline, CDR1 SGHNT and CDR2 YYREEE (reference sequence). The CDR3 loop is CASSLDGTGDYGYTF. DNA of the CDR3: TGTGCCAGCAGCTTAGACGGGACAGGGGACTATGGCTACACCTTC.

V and J are TRBV5-6 and TRBJ1-1, with a possible D match to TRBD1 (5 bases). The V gene lost 4 bases and the J gene lost 3 bases, with 7 bases spanning the gap. The CDR3 is 12 amino acids. The germline V gene has CDR1 SGHDT and CDR2 YYEEEE. The DNA for the CDR3 is TGTGCCAGCAGCGTGACAGACACTGAAGCTTTCTTT. Encoded protein: CASSVTDTEAFF.

This chain joins TRBV6-1 and TRBJ2-7; 9 positions match TRBD2. Germline lookup yields CDR1 MNHNS and CDR2 SASEGT. V gave up 2 bases and J gave up 4 bases; unmatched junction bases: 6. This CDR3 spans 15 amino acids. The CDR3 coding sequence is TGTGCCAGCAGTGAATCGGGACTAGCAAGTTACGAGCAGTACTTC. Translating it yields CASSESGLASYEQYF.

The CDR3 DNA sequence: TGTGCCAGCAGTTTAAGGGGGGACAGGGTCCACAATGAGCAGTTCTTC. Translated, it gives CASSLRGDRVHNEQFF. The chain employs TRBV27 and TRBJ2-1, with 9 bases aligning to TRBD1. V gave up 2 bases and J gave up 5 bases; unmatched junction bases: 7. The CDR3 is 16 amino acids. The germline gives CDR1 MNHEY, CDR2 SMNVEV (reference sequence).

This clone was seen a few times. The V and J genes are TRBV7-9 and TRBJ2-5; 11 bases fit TRBD2. The ends lost 3 bases at V and 5 bases at J; junction bases unmatched: 5. The CDR3 has 15 amino acids. Germline-derived CDR1 and CDR2 are SEHNR and FQNEAQ (reference sequence). The CDR3 protein is CASSFLTSGAETQYF. The CDR3, as DNA: TGTGCCAGCAGCTTTTTGACTAGCGGGGCGGAGACCCAGTACTTC.

DNA of the CDR3: TGTGCCAGCAGCCCACTAGGGGGCTTGGGCAATCAGCCCCAGCATTTT. It translates to CASSPLGGLGNQPQHF. This sequence joins TRBV27 and TRBJ1-5; 7 positions agree with TRBD1. The CDR3 is 16 residues long. Germline V gene sequence: CDR1 MNHEY, CDR2 SMNVEV (reference sequence). The trim removed 6 bases at V and 2 bases at J, leaving 10 bases unmatched.

The chain recombines TRBV10-3 with TRBJ2-5; 9 bases are a match to TRBD2. CDR3 size: 16 residues. Germline values: CDR1 ENHRY, CDR2 SYGVKD. Unmatched junction bases numbered 13, after V lost 6 bases and J lost 5 bases. In DNA, the CDR3 is TGTGCCATCAGCCCAAGGGAAATAGCGGGGGTTGAGACCCAGTACTTC. Its translation is CAISPREIAGVETQYF.

The rearrangement joins TRBV5-6 to TRBJ1-2; D is ambiguous. Germline V gene lookup returns CDR1 SGHDT and CDR2 YYEEEE. This CDR3 has 14 amino acids. Trimming left V 2 bases short and J 2 bases short, with 10 bases between. The CDR3 DNA is TGTGCCAGCAGCTTTATAGGGAGGAACTATGGCTACACCTTC. Amino acid sequence: CASSFIGRNYGYTF.

This sequence joins TRBV2 and TRBJ1-1; D not resolved. The ends were cut back, 7 bases at V and 1 base at J, with 10 bases in the middle. The CDR3 sequence is 13 residues long. CDR1 and CDR2 from the germline V gene are SNHLY and FYNNEI. This CDR3 is CASTVGKNTEAFF. CDR3 nucleotide sequence: TGTGCCAGCACCGTCGGGAAGAACACTGAAGCTTTCTTT.

V usage is TRBV27 and J usage is TRBJ2-1; 11 bases match TRBD2. CDR3 length: 16 amino acids. Trimming at V came to 10 bases and at J to 9 bases, leaving 17 bases not matched to a gene. In germline, CDR1 is MNHEY, CDR2 SMNVEV (reference sequence). The CDR3 region is CATRGVAGGRYGEQFF. As DNA, the CDR3 is TGTGCCACGCGGGGTGTAGCGGGGGGGCGTTACGGTGAGCAGTTCTTC.

Concerning this clone itself: Different DNA sequences within this sample yield the same CDR3. The chain employs TRBV5-1 and TRBJ2-3; D gene unclear. Deletions cut 0 bases from V and 0 bases from J, with 5 bases between. Germline loops: CDR1 SGHRS, CDR2 YFSETQ. CDR3 length: 14 residues. CDR3 sequence reads: CASSLDGSTDTQYF. The CDR3 DNA follows: TGCGCCAGCAGCTTGGACGGTAGCACAGATACGCAGTATTTT.

The V and J genes are TRBV5-8 and TRBJ1-1, with a tentative D call TRBD1 (6 bases). With 1 base removed from V and 4 bases from J, the gap between germline ends came to 11 bases. The CDR3 runs 14 residues. Germline loops: CDR1 SGHTS, CDR2 YDEGEE. As DNA, the CDR3 is TGTGCCAGCAGCTTGATACAGGGCGCCACTGAAGCTTTCTTT. Protein product: CASSLIQGATEAFF. The variable domain in full, with the rest retrieved from reference TRBV5-8 and TRBJ1-1, is EAGVTQSPTHLIKTRGQQATLRCSPISGHTSVYWYQQALGLGLQFLLWYDEGEERNRGNFPPRFSGRQFPNYSSELNVNALELEDSALYLCASSLIQGATEAFFGQGTRLTVV.

Ten or more counts support this clone. This chain uses TRBV7-9 with TRBJ1-5, with 7 bases identical to TRBD1. This CDR3 has 19 residues. V was pared by 1 base and J by 5 bases, with 17 bases of the junction left unmatched. Germline V lookup: CDR1 SEHNR, CDR2 FQNEAQ (reference sequence). CDR3 nucleotide sequence: TGTGCCAGCAGCTTAGAGAGTGGGAGCTACAGGGGATGGGATCAGCCCCAGCATTTT. Translating it yields CASSLESGSYRGWDQPQHF.

This clone appeared a single time. The V gene is TRBV6-1, the J gene TRBJ1-4, with 8 bases matching TRBD1. The CDR3 sequence is 16 residues long. The germline V gene has CDR1 MNHNS and CDR2 SASEGT. V was clipped by 2 bases and J by 3 bases; unmatched bases: 5. CDR3 in DNA: TGTGCCAGCAGTGAACAGGGGGCTTCGGCTAATGAAAAACTGTTTTTT. This translates into CASSEQGASANEKLFF.

This clone showed up just once. V gene TRBV7-8 combines with J gene TRBJ1-1; unclear D gene. The CDR3 spans 14 residues. V dropped 2 bases and J dropped 1 base, with 8 bases sitting between them. Looked up from germline, CDR1 is SGHVS and CDR2 is FQNEAQ. The chain's CDR3 is CASSLLGENTEAFF. In nucleotides, the CDR3 is TGTGCCAGCAGCTTACTGGGAGAGAACACTGAAGCTTTCTTT.

The chain links TRBV6-5 to TRBJ1-2; TRBD1 matches 8 bases. Germline V gene sequence: CDR1 MNHEY, CDR2 SVGAGI. This CDR3 contains 12 residues. The trim removed 6 bases at V and 7 bases at J, leaving 4 bases unmatched. The CDR3 DNA is TGTGCCAGCAGCAAAACAGGGGGTGGCTACACCTTC. Translation: CASSKTGGGYTF.

This chain links TRBV6-1 with TRBJ2-1; weak D call: TRBD2 (6 bases). The CDR3 extends over 16 amino acids. Between the trimmed V and J ends, which lost 0 bases and 2 bases, there was a span of 11 bases. CDR1 and CDR2 from the germline V gene are MNHNS and SASEGT. Here the CDR3 reads CASSEAGWGAYNEQFF. The CDR3 coding sequence is TGTGCCAGCAGTGAAGCTGGCTGGGGGGCCTACAATGAGCAGTTCTTC.

The rearrangement joins TRBV7-3 to TRBJ2-1; 9 bases line up with TRBD2. This CDR3 region has 15 residues. With 3 bases clipped from V and 7 bases from J, the junction kept 7 bases outside the gene matches. The germline gives CDR1 SGHTA, CDR2 FQGTGA. DNA of the CDR3: TGTGCCAGCAGCTTCTTTCTAGCGGGGAGGAATGAGCAGTTCTTC. Encoded protein: CASSFFLAGRNEQFF. Using reference TRBV7-3 and TRBJ2-1 for the parts outside the CDR3, the full variable domain is GAGVSQTPSNKVTEKGKYVELRCDPISGHTALYWYRQSLGQGPEFLIYFQGTGAADDSGLPNDRFFAVRPEGSVSTLKIQRTERGDSAVYLCASSFFLAGRNEQFFGPGTRLTVL.

This chain uses TRBV5-1 with TRBJ1-1, with D possibly matching TRBD1 (5 bases). V was trimmed by 5 bases and J by 4 bases, leaving 12 bases between them. Germline CDR1 is SGHRS and CDR2 is YFSETQ. There are 13 residues in the CDR3. The CDR3 region is CASRKPGGTEAFF. In DNA form, the CDR3 reads TGCGCCAGCAGGAAGCCCGGGGGCACTGAAGCTTTCTTT.

This chain links TRBV19 with TRBJ1-2; a possible D gene is TRBD1 (5 bases). The germline gives CDR1 LNHDA, CDR2 SQIVND (reference sequence). The CDR3 runs to 15 residues. V dropped 5 bases and J dropped 8 bases, with 21 bases sitting between them. CDR3 sequence reads: CASSALTEILRGYTF. The CDR3 nucleotides read TGTGCCAGTAGTGCCCTGACAGAGATCCTCCGCGGCTACACCTTC.

This chain uses TRBV9 with TRBJ2-5; D perhaps matches TRBD2 (6 bases). Germline V gene data show CDR1 as SGDLS and CDR2 as YYNGEE. The ends were cut back, 3 bases at V and 5 bases at J, with 17 bases in the middle. This CDR3 is 15 amino acids long. The CDR3 loop is CASSAPGLPWETQYF. As DNA, the CDR3 is TGTGCCAGCAGCGCCCCGGGACTCCCCTGGGAGACCCAGTACTTC.

This clone showed up just a few times. This chain connects TRBV7-6 to TRBJ1-5, with D hard to call. The CDR3 loop spans 13 amino acids. The germline V gene has CDR1 SGHVS and CDR2 FNYEAQ. The V and J ends lost 1 base and 10 bases respectively, with 11 bases between them. The CDR3 here is CASSLGGIGPQHF. The CDR3 region has the DNA TGTGCCAGCAGCTTAGGAGGGATAGGACCCCAGCATTTT.

The gene calls are TRBV9 and TRBJ1-2; weak D call: TRBD1 (5 bases). From germline, CDR1 is SGDLS and CDR2 YYNGEE. This CDR3 spans 15 amino acids. The V end lost 0 bases, the J end lost 7 bases, and 16 bases lay between the germline ends. The CDR3, as DNA: TGTGCCAGCAGCGTAGCAGGGACTGGAAACAGTGGCTACACCTTC. This sequence encodes CASSVAGTGNSGYTF.

The CDR3 DNA reads TGTGCCAGCAGCTTAGAACTGACAGGGGGGACCAATGAGCAGTTCTTC. Translating it yields CASSLELTGGTNEQFF. The V and J genes are TRBV11-2 and TRBJ2-1, with TRBD1 matching 9 bases. Trimming at V came to 0 bases and at J to 6 bases, leaving 6 bases not matched to a gene. Germline V gene sequence: CDR1 SGHAT, CDR2 FQNNGV. The CDR3 sequence is 16 residues long.